The 14 T cell receptor beta chains below all came from one sample that was sequenced in a study of T cell responses to AZD1222 COVID-19 vaccine. Profiling relied on immunoSEQ multiplex PCR, and the TCRdb table lists in-frame clones only, not all of them. The sample has 79,000 or so clones, around three quarters seen once. Sequenced here: peripheral blood, sampled 28 days after the second dose of the MenACWY control vaccine. Receptor source: an adult who received the MenACWY meningococcal vaccine as a control.

The genes are TRBV11-2 and TRBJ2-7, with D possibly TRBD1 on 6 matching bases. The CDR3 has 14 amino acids. Germline V gene lookup returns CDR1 SGHAT and CDR2 FQNNGV. Trimming took off 4 bases at V and 0 bases at J, with 10 bases between the two ends. Written as DNA, the CDR3 is TGTGCCAGCAGCTCCCAGGGGAGCTCCTACGAGCAGTACTTC. It yields the protein CASSSQGSSYEQYF.

DNA of the CDR3: TGTGCCAGCAGCCAGGGGATCACAGATACGCAGTATTTT. Amino acid sequence: CASSQGITDTQYF. The V call is TRBV16, the J call TRBJ2-3, with D unresolved. CDR1 is KGHSY, CDR2 FQNENV, per germline. Trimming removed 3 bases at V and 2 bases at J, with 6 bases between. The CDR3 covers 13 residues.

This clone has a handful of counts. The chain employs TRBV9 and TRBJ2-2; a possible D gene is TRBD2 (6 bases). The CDR3 is 16 amino acids. V was trimmed by 4 bases and J by 5 bases, leaving 18 bases between them. Germline assignment: CDR1 SGDLS and CDR2 YYNGEE. The CDR3 reads CASSPLAGGVTGELFF. As DNA, the CDR3 is TGTGCCAGCAGCCCACTAGCCGGCGGGGTAACCGGGGAGCTGTTTTTT.

The chain recombines TRBV19 with TRBJ1-5, with a possible D match to TRBD1 (5 bases). This CDR3 is built from 15 residues. V shed 5 bases and J shed 3 bases, with 14 bases lying between them. Germline CDR1 LNHDA, CDR2 SQIVND (reference sequence). The CDR3 reads CASSAGTLHNQPQHF. For the CDR3, the DNA is TGTGCCAGTAGTGCCGGGACTCTGCACAATCAGCCCCAGCATTTT.

The chain carries TRBV15 and TRBJ2-2; 9 positions match TRBD2. Germline CDR1 reads LNHNV; CDR2 reads YYDKDF (reference sequence). After removal of 3 bases from V and 5 bases from J, the junction contained 7 bases not matched to a gene. CDR3 length: 16 amino acids. This CDR3 is CATSRGPAGGTGELFF. The CDR3 nucleotides are TGTGCCACCAGCAGGGGCCCAGCGGGGGGAACCGGGGAGCTGTTTTTT.

The V call is TRBV6-2 or TRBV6-3, the J call TRBJ1-5, with a possible D match to TRBD1 (5 bases). Germline CDR1 reads MNHEY; CDR2 reads SVGEGT. V was pared by 6 bases and J by 6 bases, with 15 bases between. CDR3 length equals 14 residues. The CDR3 bases are TGTGCCAGCAGCCCCCACGGGGGTGGTCAGCCCCAGCATTTT. Translating gives CASSPHGGGQPQHF.

CDR3 DNA: TGTGCCAGCAGCCCACCCGCATCGGGCGGGGACAATGAGCAGTTCTTC. This codes for CASSPPASGGDNEQFF. This rearrangement joins TRBV9 to TRBJ2-1, with a possible D match to TRBD2 (6 bases). The CDR3 has 16 residues. V lost 4 bases and J 5 bases, leaving 19 bases between the germline ends. CDR1 is SGDLS, CDR2 YYNGEE, per germline.

The DNA of the CDR3 is TGTGCCAGCAGTGAACGGGAATCTGGGGCCAACGTCCTGACTTTC. The encoded protein is CASSERESGANVLTF. The chain recombines TRBV6-1 with TRBJ2-6; D perhaps matches TRBD2 (5 bases). V lost 2 bases and J lost 1, with 6 bases in between. Germline V lookup: CDR1 MNHNS, CDR2 SASEGT. CDR3 length: 15 residues.

V usage is TRBV5-8 and J usage is TRBJ2-5; perhaps TRBD2 as D (6 bases). Germline CDR1 SGHTS, CDR2 YDEGEE. The V and J ends lost 3 bases and 1 base respectively, with 16 bases between them. This CDR3 is built from 16 residues. The CDR3, as DNA: TGTGCCAGCAGCTCCCTTGCGCTGGGGGGCCAAGAGACCCAGTACTTC. This codes for CASSSLALGGQETQYF.

The chain carries TRBV19 and TRBJ1-1; D perhaps matches TRBD1 (6 bases). Looked up from germline, CDR1 is LNHDA and CDR2 is SQIVND (reference sequence). The CDR3 is 13 amino acids. V lost 7 bases and J 6 bases, leaving 15 bases between the germline ends. DNA for the CDR3: TGTGCCAGTACCTCAGGGGTCGGGGCTGAAGCTTTCTTT. Translated: CASTSGVGAEAFF.

V is TRBV19 and J is TRBJ2-7; a possible D gene is TRBD1 (5 bases). CDR3 length: 13 residues. V lost 5 bases, J lost 2 bases, and 10 bases lay in between. In germline, CDR1 is LNHDA, CDR2 SQIVND (reference sequence). CDR3 sequence: CASSGQGTYEQYF. CDR3 DNA sequence: TGTGCCAGTAGTGGCCAGGGAACCTACGAGCAGTACTTC.

The chain carries TRBV30 and TRBJ1-3; D call uncertain. V was shortened by 5 bases and J by 0 bases, with 5 bases between the two germline ends. CDR1 is GTSNPN and CDR2 is SVGIG in the germline V gene (reference sequence). This CDR3 is 12 amino acids long. CDR3 protein: CAWAFSGNTIYF. As DNA, the CDR3 is TGTGCCTGGGCCTTCTCTGGAAACACCATATATTTT.

The chain employs TRBV30 and TRBJ1-3; TRBD1 might be the D (5 bases). The CDR3 totals 16 residues. The germline gives CDR1 GTSNPN, CDR2 SVGIG (reference sequence). The V and J ends lost 3 bases and 0 bases respectively, with 15 bases between them. CDR3 in amino acids: CAWRRDRALSGNTIYF. The CDR3 DNA sequence: TGTGCCTGGAGACGGGACCGCGCTCTCTCTGGAAACACCATATATTTT.

In this sample, this clone turned up once. A read error may account for a junction end that differs from germline. The CDR3 sequence is CASTLPNSGNTIYF. DNA of the CDR3: TGTGCCAGCACTTTACCCAACTCTGGAAACACCATATATTTT. The chain combines TRBV27 with TRBJ1-3; D ambiguous. In germline, CDR1 is MNHEY, CDR2 SMNVEV (reference sequence). The CDR3 spans 14 residues.